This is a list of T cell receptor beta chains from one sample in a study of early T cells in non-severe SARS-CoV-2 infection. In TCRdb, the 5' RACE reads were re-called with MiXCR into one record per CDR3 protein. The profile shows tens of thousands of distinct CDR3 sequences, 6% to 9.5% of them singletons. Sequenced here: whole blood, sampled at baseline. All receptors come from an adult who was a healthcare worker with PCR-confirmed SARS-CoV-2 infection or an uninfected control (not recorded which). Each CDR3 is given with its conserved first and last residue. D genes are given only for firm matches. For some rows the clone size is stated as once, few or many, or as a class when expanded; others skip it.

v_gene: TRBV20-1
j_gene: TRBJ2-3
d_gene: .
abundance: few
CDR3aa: CSARRDLEDTQYF
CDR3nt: TGCAGTGCTAGACGGGACCTAGAAGATACGCAGTATTTT

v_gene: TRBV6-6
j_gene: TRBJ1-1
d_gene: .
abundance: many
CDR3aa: CASSPRGGINTEAFF
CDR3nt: TGTGCCAGCAGCCCCCGAGGGGGTATAAACACTGAAGCTTTCTTT

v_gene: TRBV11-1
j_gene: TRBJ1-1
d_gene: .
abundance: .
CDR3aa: CASSLGRGGTEAFF
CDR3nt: TGTGCCAGCAGCTTGGGCAGGGGCGGCACTGAAGCTTTCTTT

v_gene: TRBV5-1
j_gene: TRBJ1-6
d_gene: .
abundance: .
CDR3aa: CASSLYGGNSPLHF
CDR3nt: TGCGCCAGCAGCTTGTACGGTGGAAATTCACCCCTCCACTTT

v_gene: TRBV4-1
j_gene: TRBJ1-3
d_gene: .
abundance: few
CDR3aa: CASSQEPRPDGNTIYF
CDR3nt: TGCGCCAGCAGCCAAGAACCCAGACCCGATGGAAACACCATATATTTT

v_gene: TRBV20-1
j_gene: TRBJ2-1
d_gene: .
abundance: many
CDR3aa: CSARDHDYSYNEQFF
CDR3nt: TGCAGTGCTAGAGATCATGATTACTCCTACAATGAGCAGTTCTTC

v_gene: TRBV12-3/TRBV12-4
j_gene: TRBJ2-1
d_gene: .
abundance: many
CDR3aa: CASSPRGEQFF
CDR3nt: TGTGCCAGCAGTCCCCGGGGCGAGCAGTTCTTC

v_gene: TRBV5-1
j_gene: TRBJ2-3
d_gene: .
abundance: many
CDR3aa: CASSLAGSTDTQYF
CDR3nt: TGCGCCAGCAGCTTGGCCGGAAGCACAGATACGCAGTATTTT

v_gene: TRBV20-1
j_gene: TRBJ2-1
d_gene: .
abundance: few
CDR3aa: CSASTGSEQFF
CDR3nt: TGCAGTGCTAGTACGGGTTCTGAGCAGTTCTTC

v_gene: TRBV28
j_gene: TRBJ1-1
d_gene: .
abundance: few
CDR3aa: CASRVSGGTEAFF
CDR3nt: TGTGCCAGCAGGGTGTCCGGGGGCACTGAAGCTTTCTTT

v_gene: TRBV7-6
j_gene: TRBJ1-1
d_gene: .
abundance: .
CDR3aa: CASSEDQNTEAFF
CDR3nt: TGTGCCAGCAGCGAGGACCAGAACACTGAAGCTTTCTTT

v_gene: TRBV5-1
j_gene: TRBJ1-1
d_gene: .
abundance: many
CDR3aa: CASSPPEGSNTEAFF
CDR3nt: TGCGCCAGCAGCCCTCCTGAGGGATCTAACACTGAAGCTTTCTTT

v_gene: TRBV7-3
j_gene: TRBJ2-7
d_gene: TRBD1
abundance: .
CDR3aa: CASSLQTGSHEQYF
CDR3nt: TGTGCCAGCAGCTTACAGACAGGGAGCCACGAGCAGTACTTC

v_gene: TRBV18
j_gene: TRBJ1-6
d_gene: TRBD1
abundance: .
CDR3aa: CASSPTGTGSSYNSPLHF
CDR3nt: TGTGCCAGCTCACCAACCGGGACAGGGAGCTCCTATAATTCACCCCTCCACTTT

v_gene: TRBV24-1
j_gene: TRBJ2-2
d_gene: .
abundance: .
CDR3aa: CATRTKIQQNTGELFF
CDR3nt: TGTGCCACCAGGACTAAAATCCAGCAGAACACCGGGGAGCTGTTTTTT

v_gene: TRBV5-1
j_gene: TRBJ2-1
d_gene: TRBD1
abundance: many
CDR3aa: CASSLRDRGYNEQFF
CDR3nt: TGCGCCAGCAGCCTCCGGGACAGGGGGTATAATGAGCAGTTCTTC

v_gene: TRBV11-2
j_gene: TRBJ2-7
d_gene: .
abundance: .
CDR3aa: CASSLDSPYEQYF
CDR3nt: TGTGCCAGCAGCTTAGACAGCCCCTACGAGCAGTACTTC

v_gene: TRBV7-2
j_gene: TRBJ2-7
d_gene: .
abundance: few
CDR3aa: CASSFDRSSYEQYF
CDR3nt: TGTGCCAGCAGCTTCGACAGGAGCTCCTACGAGCAGTACTTC

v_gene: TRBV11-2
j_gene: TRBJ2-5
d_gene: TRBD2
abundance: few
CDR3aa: CASSLGPAGGQETQYF
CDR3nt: TGTGCCAGCAGCTTAGGGCCAGCGGGGGGACAAGAGACCCAGTACTTC

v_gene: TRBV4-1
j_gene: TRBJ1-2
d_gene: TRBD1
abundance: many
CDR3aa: CASSQGQNYGYTF
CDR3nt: TGCGCCAGCAGCCAGGGACAGAACTATGGCTACACCTTC

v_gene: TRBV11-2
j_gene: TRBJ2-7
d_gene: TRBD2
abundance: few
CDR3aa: CASSLEWDYTYEQYF
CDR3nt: TGTGCCAGCAGCTTAGAGTGGGACTATACCTACGAGCAGTACTTC

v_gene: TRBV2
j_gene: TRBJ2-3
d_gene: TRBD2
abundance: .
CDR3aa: CASSETSTTDTQYF
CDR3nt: TGTGCCAGCAGTGAGACTAGCACCACAGATACGCAGTATTTT

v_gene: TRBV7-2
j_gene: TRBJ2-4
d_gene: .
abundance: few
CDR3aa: CASSLFTGSLAKNIQYF
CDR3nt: TGTGCCAGCAGCCTGTTCACAGGGTCCCTAGCCAAAAACATTCAGTACTTC

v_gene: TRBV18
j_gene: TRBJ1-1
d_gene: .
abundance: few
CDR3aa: CASSCPSFGPMRAFF
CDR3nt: TGTGCCAGCTCGTGCCCCTCCTTCGGCCCCATGAGAGCTTTCTTT

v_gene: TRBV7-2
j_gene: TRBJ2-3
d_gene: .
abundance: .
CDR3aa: CASSLEVGYTDTQYF
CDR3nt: TGTGCCAGCAGCTTAGAAGTGGGCTACACAGATACGCAGTATTTT

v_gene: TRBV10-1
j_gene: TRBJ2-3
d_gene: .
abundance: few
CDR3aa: CASSETRSTDTQYF
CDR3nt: TGCGCCAGCAGTGAGACCCGAAGCACAGATACGCAGTATTTT

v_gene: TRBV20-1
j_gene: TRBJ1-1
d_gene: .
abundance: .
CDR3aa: CSAKVMNTEAFF
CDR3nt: TGCAGTGCTAAAGTGATGAACACTGAAGCTTTCTTT

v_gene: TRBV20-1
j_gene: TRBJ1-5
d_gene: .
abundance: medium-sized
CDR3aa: CSAKRSEYSNQPQHF
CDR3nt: TGCAGTGCAAAGAGATCCGAGTATAGCAATCAGCCCCAGCATTTT

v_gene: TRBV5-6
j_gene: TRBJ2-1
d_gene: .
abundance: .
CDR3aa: CASSYRGTLDNEQFF
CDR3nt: TGTGCCAGCAGCTACCGAGGGACTCTCGACAATGAGCAGTTCTTC

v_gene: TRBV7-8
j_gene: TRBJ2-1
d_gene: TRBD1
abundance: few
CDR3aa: CASSQRGRANEQFF
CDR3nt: TGTGCCAGCAGCCAAAGGGGGCGGGCCAATGAGCAGTTCTTC

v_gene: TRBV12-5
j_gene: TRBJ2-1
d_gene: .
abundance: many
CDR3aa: CASGPDVVEQFF
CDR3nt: TGTGCTAGTGGTCCGGACGTAGTCGAGCAGTTCTTC

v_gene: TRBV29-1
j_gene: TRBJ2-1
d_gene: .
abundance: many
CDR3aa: CSALRDNEQFF
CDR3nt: TGCAGCGCCCTTAGAGACAATGAGCAGTTCTTC

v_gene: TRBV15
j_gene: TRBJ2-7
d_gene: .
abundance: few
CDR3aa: CATSPRAGGNHNPPTYEQYF
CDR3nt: TGTGCCACCAGCCCGCGGGCAGGGGGGAATCATAATCCTCCGACCTACGAGCAGTACTTC

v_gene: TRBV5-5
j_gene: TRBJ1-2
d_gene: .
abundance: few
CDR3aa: CASTLIGITPDGYTF
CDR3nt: TGTGCCAGCACCTTAATCGGGATCACACCGGATGGCTACACCTTC

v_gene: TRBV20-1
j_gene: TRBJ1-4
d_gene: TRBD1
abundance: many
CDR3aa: CSANDRGREKLFF
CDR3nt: TGCAGTGCCAATGACAGGGGGCGCGAAAAACTGTTTTTT

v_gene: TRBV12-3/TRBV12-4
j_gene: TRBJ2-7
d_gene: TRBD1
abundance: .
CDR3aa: CASTSGTGAYEQYF
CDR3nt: TGTGCCAGCACCTCCGGGACAGGGGCCTACGAGCAGTACTTC

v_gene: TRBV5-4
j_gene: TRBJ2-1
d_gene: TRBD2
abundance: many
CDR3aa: CASSLLAGGQGEQFF
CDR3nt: TGTGCCAGCAGCTTACTAGCGGGGGGGCAGGGTGAGCAGTTCTTC

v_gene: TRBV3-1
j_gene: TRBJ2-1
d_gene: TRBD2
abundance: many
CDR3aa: CASSQDGLAGYNEQFF
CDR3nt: TGTGCCAGCAGCCAAGACGGACTAGCGGGGTACAATGAGCAGTTCTTC

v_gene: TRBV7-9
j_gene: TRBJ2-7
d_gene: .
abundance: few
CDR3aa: CASSLSSSYEQYF
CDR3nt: TGTGCCAGCAGCTTATCTAGCTCCTACGAGCAGTACTTC

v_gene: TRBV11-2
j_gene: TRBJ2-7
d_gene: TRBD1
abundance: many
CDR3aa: CASSTTGGLFEQYF
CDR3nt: TGTGCCAGCAGCACCACAGGGGGACTCTTCGAGCAGTACTTC

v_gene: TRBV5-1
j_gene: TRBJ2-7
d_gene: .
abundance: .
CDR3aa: CASSLDVGSSEQYF
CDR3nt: TGCGCCAGCAGCTTAGACGTGGGTTCCAGCGAGCAGTACTTC

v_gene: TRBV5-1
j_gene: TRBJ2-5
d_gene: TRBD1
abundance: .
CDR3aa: CASSGGQAQETQYF
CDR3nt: TGCGCCAGCAGCGGGGGACAGGCTCAAGAGACCCAGTACTTC

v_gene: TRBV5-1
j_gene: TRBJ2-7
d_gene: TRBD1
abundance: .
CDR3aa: CANSSGTGAIEQYF
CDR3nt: TGCGCCAACAGCTCCGGGACAGGGGCCATCGAGCAGTACTTC

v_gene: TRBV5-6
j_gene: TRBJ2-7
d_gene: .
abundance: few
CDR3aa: CASSFLPGSTLLEQYF
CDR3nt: TGTGCCAGCAGCTTTCTCCCGGGATCTACGTTGTTGGAGCAGTACTTC

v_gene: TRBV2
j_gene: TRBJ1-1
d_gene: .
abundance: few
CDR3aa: CASSEKSMNTEAFF
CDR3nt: TGTGCCAGCAGTGAAAAGAGCATGAACACTGAAGCTTTCTTT

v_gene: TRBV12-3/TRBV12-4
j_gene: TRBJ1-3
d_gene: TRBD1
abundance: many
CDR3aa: CASSPTGGAGNTIYF
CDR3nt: TGTGCCAGCAGCCCAACAGGGGGCGCAGGAAACACCATATATTTT

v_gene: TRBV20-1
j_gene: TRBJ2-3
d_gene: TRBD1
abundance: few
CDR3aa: CSARGILNTDTQYF
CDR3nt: TGCAGTGCCAGGGGGATCCTAAACACAGATACGCAGTATTTT

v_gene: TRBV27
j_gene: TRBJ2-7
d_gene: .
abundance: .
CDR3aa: CASSPPPHRDSYEQYF
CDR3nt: TGTGCCAGCAGCCCACCCCCGCACAGGGACTCCTACGAGCAGTACTTC

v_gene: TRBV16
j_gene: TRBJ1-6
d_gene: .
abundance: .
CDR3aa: CASSQSSGYNSPLHF
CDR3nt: TGTGCCAGCAGCCAATCATCCGGCTATAATTCACCCCTCCACTTT

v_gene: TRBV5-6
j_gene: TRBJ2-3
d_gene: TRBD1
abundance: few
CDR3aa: CASSLGDREPTDTQYF
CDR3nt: TGTGCCAGCAGCTTGGGGGACAGAGAACCCACAGATACGCAGTATTTT

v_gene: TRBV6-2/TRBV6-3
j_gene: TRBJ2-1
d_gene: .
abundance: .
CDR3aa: CASSYSDYNEQFF
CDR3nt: TGTGCCAGCAGTTACTCGGACTACAATGAGCAGTTCTTC

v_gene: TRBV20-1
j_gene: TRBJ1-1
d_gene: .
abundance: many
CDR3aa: CSARDAGAMNTEAFF
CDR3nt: TGCAGTGCTAGAGATGCAGGGGCCATGAACACTGAAGCTTTCTTT

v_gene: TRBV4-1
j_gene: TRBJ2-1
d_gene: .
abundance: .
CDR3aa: CASSQDQEQFF
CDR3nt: TGCGCCAGCAGCCAAGACCAGGAGCAGTTCTTC

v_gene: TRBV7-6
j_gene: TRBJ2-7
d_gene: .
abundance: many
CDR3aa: CASSLAPGSPDEQYF
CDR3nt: TGTGCCAGCAGCTTAGCCCCCGGGAGCCCGGACGAGCAGTACTTC